This T cell receptor beta chain came from a study of T cell responses to AZD1222 COVID-19 vaccine. Generated by immunoSEQ multiplex PCR, the TCRdb table keeps only in-frame clones and is missing some. The sample consists of 140,000 to 150,000 clones, roughly 92% of them appearing once. To note about this clone: Its antigen remains unknown.

CDR1 MNHNS and CDR2 SASEGT come from the germline V gene. This CDR3 spans 21 amino acids. V gave up 2 bases and J gave up 3 bases; unmatched junction bases: 24. Whole-study findings and limits: Spike-specific TCR depth and breadth grew after two AZD1222 doses. Without day 14 samples, only post-peak T cell repertoires were studied. Clonal diversity may have been underestimated in mostly white British donors. Regions 160-218 and 743-854 dominated among vaccine-associated CD4 TCRs spanning spike.

The clonotype originates from an adult in good health. The rearrangement links TRBV6-1 to TRBJ2-7; 8 positions agree with TRBD2. The material sequenced was peripheral blood, taken on day 0 of AZD1222 vaccination. The CDR3 DNA follows: TGTGCCAGCAGTGAAAGGTTTACGGCAACACCGGGACTAGTGACCCACTACGAGCAGTACTTC. Translation: CASSERFTATPGLVTHYEQYF.